The clone carrying this T cell receptor (beta chain) was recorded many times. No antigen is known for it. RNA transcripts provided the template for amplifying TCR beta CDR3 regions. Investigators did first-round RT-PCR with HTBI primers, then second-round multiplex PCR. MiXCR, run by TCRdb on the multiplex PCR reads, gives a single entry per CDR3 protein. The table includes some 410,000 distinct CDR3 sequences, over 20% detected once. The CDR3 loop spans 18 amino acids. Germline V gene data show CDR1 as DFQATT and CDR2 as SNEGSKA (reference sequence). Trimming removed 0 bases from V and 5 bases from J; junction bases left unmatched: 13. The sample belongs to a study of Graves' ophthalmopathy and Graves' hyperthyroidism. Overall study results and limits: Also, most clonotypes expanded in the thyroid above 0.001 frequency appeared in blood.

Hyperthyroidism patients, aged 18 to 65, were newly diagnosed, under 2 months' duration. Fresh peripheral blood, about 10 ml, was the PBMC source. Material: peripheral blood. The clonotype originates from a young woman with stable Graves' hyperthyroidism. The chain couples TRBV20-1 to TRBJ2-5; 12 positions match TRBD2. Here the CDR3 reads CSARDIAETSGSRETQYF. The CDR3 DNA sequence: TGCAGTGCTAGAGATATTGCGGAGACTAGCGGGAGTAGGGAGACCCAGTACTTC.